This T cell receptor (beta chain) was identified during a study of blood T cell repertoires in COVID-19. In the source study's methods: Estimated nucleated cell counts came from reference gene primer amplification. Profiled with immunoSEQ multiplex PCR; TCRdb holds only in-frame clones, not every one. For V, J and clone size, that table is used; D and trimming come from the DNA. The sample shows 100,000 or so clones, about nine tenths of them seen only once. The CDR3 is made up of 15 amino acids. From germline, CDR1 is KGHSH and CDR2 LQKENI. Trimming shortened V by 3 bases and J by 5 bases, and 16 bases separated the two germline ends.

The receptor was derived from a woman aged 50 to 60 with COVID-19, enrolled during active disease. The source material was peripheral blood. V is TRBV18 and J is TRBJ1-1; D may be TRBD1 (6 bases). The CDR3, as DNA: TGTGCCAGCTCACCCATGAACAGGGTAGGGACTGAAGCTTTCTTT. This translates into CASSPMNRVGTEAFF.